This T cell receptor beta chain was found in a study of T cell changes during pregnancy in multiple sclerosis. Clones were read by immunoSEQ multiplex PCR, and TCRdb kept only the in-frame ones, dropping some. The sample has some 60,000 clones, around 92% seen once; the top ten hold 0.75% to 0.95%. Trimming cost V 5 bases and J 1 base, with 14 bases left between them. CDR1 is MNHEY, CDR2 SMNVEV, per germline (reference sequence). The CDR3 totals 16 residues. This TCR came from a female donor with multiple sclerosis, enrolled in a pregnancy study. The gene calls are TRBV27 and TRBJ2-2; maybe TRBD1 (6 bases). Sequenced here: peripheral blood, sampled in the first trimester of pregnancy. In DNA form, the CDR3 reads TGTGCCAGCAGTGCGACAGGCGTCCAGAACACCGGGGAGCTGTTTTTT. This gives the protein CASSATGVQNTGELFF.